The 20 T cell receptor beta chains presented below share a single source sample, sequenced in a study of tumor T cells in aggressive B-cell lymphoma. TCRdb keeps only in-frame clones here, not all; method: immunoSEQ multiplex PCR. Here the sample spans a few thousand clones, approximately 91% being singletons. Sequencing was carried out using tumor tissue. The source of these receptors is an adult with diffuse large B cell lymphoma.

The gene calls are TRBV5-1 and TRBJ1-2; 7 bases line up with TRBD1. The CDR3 length is 13 residues. Germline CDR1 and CDR2: SGHRS and YFSETQ. Trimming took 4 bases from V and 7 from J; bases not matched to a gene: 7. DNA of the CDR3: TGCGCCAGCAGCGCAGGGGGTGTGGGTGGCTACACCTTC. Amino acid sequence: CASSAGGVGGYTF.

This clone was observed once. The chain carries TRBV28 and TRBJ2-7; 9 bases fit TRBD1. Per germline, CDR1 MDHEN and CDR2 SYDVKM. With V trimmed by 8 bases and J by 4 bases, 3 bases remained unmatched. The CDR3 length is 12 residues. CDR3 bases: TGTGCCAGCTCGGACAGGGGTTACGAGCAGTACTTC. Its protein is CASSDRGYEQYF.

The chain couples TRBV7-9 to TRBJ2-3; a weak D match, TRBD2 (6 bases). V was cut by 7 bases and J by 3 bases, with 8 bases left in between. The CDR3 spans 12 residues. In germline, CDR1 is SEHNR, CDR2 FQNEAQ (reference sequence). CDR3 sequence: CASMAGTDTQYF. The DNA of the CDR3 is TGTGCCAGCATGGCGGGGACAGATACGCAGTATTTT.

The chain has TRBV7-9 and TRBJ2-6; 7 nucleotides align to TRBD1. Germline CDR1 SEHNR, CDR2 FQNEAQ (reference sequence). This CDR3 spans 19 amino acids. The junction had 15 bases not matched to a gene; V was cut back by 7 bases and J by 0 bases. CDR3 residues: CASTGTADKKSSGANVLTF. Here the CDR3 DNA reads TGTGCCAGCACCGGGACAGCGGACAAAAAGAGCTCTGGGGCCAACGTCCTGACTTTC.

The chain links TRBV23-1 to TRBJ1-1; D perhaps matches TRBD1 (6 bases). TRBV23-1 is an open reading frame, and its role is uncertain. The CDR3 covers 14 residues. Trimming took off 0 bases at V and 4 bases at J, with 9 bases between the two ends. In DNA form, the CDR3 reads TGCGCCAGCAGTCAATCGGCAGGGGCCACTGAAGCTTTCTTT. Residues: CASSQSAGATEAFF.

This sequence joins TRBV27 and TRBJ1-2; 10 nucleotides agree with TRBD1. The J segment lost 1 base and the V segment lost 7 bases, leaving 6 bases of the junction unmatched. The CDR3 runs to 15 residues. Germline V gene sequence: CDR1 MNHEY, CDR2 SMNVEV (reference sequence). The CDR3 DNA reads TGTGCCAGCACTCCGACAGGGGGCCATAACTATGGCTACACCTTC. Translating it yields CASTPTGGHNYGYTF.

The count of this clone is one. The chain uses TRBV6-5 and TRBJ1-5; D is uncertain. The length of the CDR3 is 12 residues. In germline, CDR1 is MNHEY, CDR2 SVGAGI. Trimming pared 6 bases from V and 5 bases from J, leaving 8 bases between. Here the CDR3 reads CASSNTHQPQHF. CDR3 DNA: TGTGCCAGCAGCAACACACATCAGCCCCAGCATTTT.

This clone was seen only once. This chain uses TRBV7-9 with TRBJ1-2; D remains ambiguous. From germline, CDR1 is SEHNR and CDR2 FQNEAQ (reference sequence). The germline V and J ends were trimmed by 0 bases and 8 bases, with 13 bases remaining between them. The CDR3 has 14 residues. This CDR3 is CASSLAPGLEGYTF. For the CDR3, the DNA is TGTGCCAGCAGCTTAGCCCCGGGGTTGGAGGGCTACACCTTC.

The CDR3 reads CASSQEGLYGYTF. For the CDR3, the DNA is TGTGCCAGCAGTCAGGAGGGCCTTTATGGCTACACCTTC. The chain employs TRBV5-6 and TRBJ1-2; D is unclear. V lost 5 bases to trimming and J lost 5 bases, with 13 bases between them. Germline V lookup: CDR1 SGHDT, CDR2 YYEEEE. The CDR3 covers 13 residues.

This clone turned up a few times. The chain joins TRBV7-9 to TRBJ2-2; 9 bases match TRBD1. Trimming at V came to 7 bases and at J to 4 bases, leaving 10 bases not matched to a gene. Germline assignment: CDR1 SEHNR and CDR2 FQNEAQ (reference sequence). The CDR3 extends over 16 amino acids. The CDR3 DNA sequence: TGTGCCAGCAAAGAAAACAGGGGGCGAGGCACCGGGGAGCTGTTTTTT. Encoded protein: CASKENRGRGTGELFF.

The CDR3: CASSRNKLSQSRANVLTF. The CDR3 DNA sequence: TGTGCCAGCAGCCGAAATAAGCTGAGTCAAAGTCGGGCCAACGTCCTGACTTTC. V and J are TRBV13 and TRBJ2-6; D is unclear. Trimming removed 5 bases from V and 5 bases from J, with 22 bases in between. Germline V gene lookup returns CDR1 PRHDT and CDR2 FYEKMQ (reference sequence). The CDR3 consists of 18 residues. The entire variable domain, with the rest obtained from reference TRBV13 and TRBJ2-6, is as follows: AAGVIQSPRHLIKEKRETATLKCYPIPRHDTVYWYQQGPGQDPQFLISFYEKMQSDKGSIPDRFSAQQFSDYHSELNMSSLELGDSALYFCASSRNKLSQSRANVLTFGAGSRLTVL.

CDR3: CASSLRVQNTEAFF. Written as DNA, the CDR3 is TGCGCCAGCAGCTTGAGAGTTCAGAACACTGAAGCTTTCTTT. The chain employs TRBV5-1 and TRBJ1-1; D remains unclear. V lost 1 base to trimming and J lost 1 base, with 8 bases between them. The CDR3 runs to 14 residues. Germline assignment: CDR1 SGHRS and CDR2 YFSETQ.

Comment on this clone: Other DNA sequences of this sample code for an identical CDR3. The chain links TRBV7-8 to TRBJ1-1, with TRBD1 matching 8 bases. The CDR3 contains 13 residues. V dropped 7 bases and J dropped 4; count of bases not matched to a gene: 5. Germline CDR1 and CDR2: SGHVS and FQNEAQ. This chain's CDR3 is CASTRGLVTEAFF. In nucleotides, the CDR3 is TGTGCCAGCACCAGGGGGCTCGTCACTGAAGCTTTCTTT.

The V and J genes are TRBV7-2 and TRBJ1-5; D may be TRBD1 (5 bases). V was trimmed by 5 bases and J by 2 bases, leaving 10 bases between them. This CDR3 has 14 residues. Germline loops: CDR1 SGHTA, CDR2 FQGNSA. The CDR3 region has the DNA TGTGCCAGCAGCCTCAGGGAGGGCAATCAGCCCCAGCATTTT. Protein: CASSLREGNQPQHF.

The sample holds one count of this clone. At one boundary the junction diverges from the germline segment, which might be a read error. V is TRBV9 and J is TRBJ2-2; D possibly corresponds to TRBD2 (5 bases). The CDR3 runs 14 residues. Germline V gives CDR1 SGDLS, CDR2 YYNGEE. The CDR3 here is CASNVAGVAGELFF. DNA of the CDR3: TGTGCCAGCAACGTAGCCGGGGTGGCCGGGGAGCTGTTTTTT.

This clone occurred once. The genes are TRBV5-1 and TRBJ2-5, with D unclear. V was clipped by 5 bases and J by 5 bases, with 10 bases between them. This CDR3 comprises 12 residues. Germline V gene sequence: CDR1 SGHRS, CDR2 YFSETQ. As DNA, the CDR3 is TGCGCCAGCAGAGCCTCGCGGGAGACCCAGTACTTC. This sequence encodes CASRASRETQYF.

The chain employs TRBV11-1 and TRBJ1-1, with 12 bases identical to TRBD1. The V gene end was trimmed by 0 bases and the J gene end by 10 bases; junction bases not matched to a gene: 9. Per germline, CDR1 SGHAT and CDR2 FQDESV (reference sequence). The CDR3 is 16 amino acids. The CDR3 region has the DNA TGTGCCAGCAGCTTAGCTGGGACAGGGGGCTTGATAGGAGCTTTCTTT. Residues: CASSLAGTGGLIGAFF.

The chain joins TRBV6-6 to TRBJ2-3; D possibly corresponds to TRBD2 (6 bases). The V and J ends lost 5 bases and 1 base respectively, with 16 bases between them. CDR1 MNHNY and CDR2 SVGAGI come from the germline V gene (reference sequence). The CDR3 spans 16 residues. For the CDR3, the DNA is TGTGCCAGCAGTGCCCCGGGGAGGACGGGCACAGATACGCAGTATTTT. This encodes CASSAPGRTGTDTQYF.

The J gene is TRBJ1-2, the V gene TRBV7-2; D call uncertain. The CDR3 is made up of 11 amino acids. The ends were cut back, 2 bases at V and 8 bases at J, with 6 bases in the middle. Germline assignment: CDR1 SGHTA and CDR2 FQGNSA. CDR3 loop: CASSLNTGYTF. CDR3 sequence (DNA): TGTGCCAGCAGCTTAAACACGGGCTACACCTTC.

The V gene is TRBV18, the J gene TRBJ2-6, with D possibly matching TRBD2 (7 bases). The CDR3 sequence is 17 residues long. Trimming stripped 3 bases from V and 2 bases from J, with 14 bases between. Germline V gene lookup returns CDR1 KGHSH and CDR2 LQKENI. The CDR3 protein is CASSPLGGAAGANVLTF. The CDR3 DNA follows: TGTGCCAGCTCACCCCTTGGGGGGGCCGCTGGGGCCAACGTCCTGACTTTC. The full variable domain, its missing parts supplied by reference TRBV18 and TRBJ2-6, is NAGVMQNPRHLVRRRGQEARLRCSPMKGHSHVYWYRQLPEEGLKFMVYLQKENIIDESGMPKERFSAEFPKEGPSILRIQQVVRGDSAAYFCASSPLGGAAGANVLTFGAGSRLTVL.